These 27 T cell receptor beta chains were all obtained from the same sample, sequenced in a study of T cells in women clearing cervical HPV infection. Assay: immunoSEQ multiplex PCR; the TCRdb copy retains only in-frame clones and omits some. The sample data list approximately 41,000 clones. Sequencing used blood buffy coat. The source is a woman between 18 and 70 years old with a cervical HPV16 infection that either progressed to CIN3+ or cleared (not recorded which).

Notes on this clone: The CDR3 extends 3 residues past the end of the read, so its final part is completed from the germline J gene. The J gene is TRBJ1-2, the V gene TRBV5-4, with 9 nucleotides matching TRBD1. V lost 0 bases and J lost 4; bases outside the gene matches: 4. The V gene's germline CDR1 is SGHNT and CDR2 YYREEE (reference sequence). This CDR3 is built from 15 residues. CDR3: CASSLGGTGIYGYTF. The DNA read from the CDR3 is TGTGCCAGCAGCTTGGGTGGGACAGGGATCTATGGC.

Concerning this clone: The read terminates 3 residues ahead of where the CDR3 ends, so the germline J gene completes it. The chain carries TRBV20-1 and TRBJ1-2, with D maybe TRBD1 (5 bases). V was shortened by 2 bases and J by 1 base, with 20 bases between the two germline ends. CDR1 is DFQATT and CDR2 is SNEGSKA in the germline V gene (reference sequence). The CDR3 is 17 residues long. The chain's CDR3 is CSARSQSRRGNNYGYTF. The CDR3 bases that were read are TGCAGTGCTAGATCCCAAAGCCGACGGGGGAATAACTATGGC.

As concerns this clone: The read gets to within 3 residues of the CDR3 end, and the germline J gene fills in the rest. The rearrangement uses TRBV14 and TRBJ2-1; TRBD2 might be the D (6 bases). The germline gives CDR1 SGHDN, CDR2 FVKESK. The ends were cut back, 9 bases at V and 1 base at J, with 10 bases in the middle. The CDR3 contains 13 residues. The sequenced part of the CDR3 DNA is TGTGCCAGTGCGGGATCGTCCTACAATGAG. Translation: CASAGSSYNE. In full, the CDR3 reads CASAGSSYNEQFF.

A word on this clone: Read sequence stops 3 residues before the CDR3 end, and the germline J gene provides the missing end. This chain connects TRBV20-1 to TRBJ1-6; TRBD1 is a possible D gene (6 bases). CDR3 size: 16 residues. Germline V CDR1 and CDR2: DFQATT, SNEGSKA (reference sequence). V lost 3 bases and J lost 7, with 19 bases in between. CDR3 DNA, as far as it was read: TGCAGTGCTAGCGCGGATCTTGGGGGCAGGAATTCACCC. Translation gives CSASADLGGRNSP. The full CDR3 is CSASADLGGRNSPLHF.

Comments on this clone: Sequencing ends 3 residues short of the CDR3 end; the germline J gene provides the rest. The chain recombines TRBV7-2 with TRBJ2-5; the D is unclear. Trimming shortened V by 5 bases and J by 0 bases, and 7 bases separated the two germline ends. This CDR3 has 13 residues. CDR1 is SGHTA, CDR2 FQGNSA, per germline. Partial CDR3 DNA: TGTGCCAGCAGCGTCAGGTACCAAGAGACC. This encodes CASSVRYQET. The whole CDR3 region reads CASSVRYQETQYF. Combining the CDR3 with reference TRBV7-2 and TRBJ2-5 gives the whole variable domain GAGVSQSPSNKVTEKGKDVELRCDPISGHTALYWYRQSLGQGLEFLIYFQGNSAPDKSGLPSDRFSAERTGGSVSTLTIQRTQQEDSAVYLCASSVRYQETQYFGPGTRLLVL.

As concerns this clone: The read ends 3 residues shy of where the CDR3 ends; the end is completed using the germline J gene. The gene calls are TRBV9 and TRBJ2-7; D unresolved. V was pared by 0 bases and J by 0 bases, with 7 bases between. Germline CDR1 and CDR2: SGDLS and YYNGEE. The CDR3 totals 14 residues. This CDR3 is CASSVGGSSYEQYF. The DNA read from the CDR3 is TGTGCCAGCAGCGTAGGTGGCAGCTCCTACGAG.

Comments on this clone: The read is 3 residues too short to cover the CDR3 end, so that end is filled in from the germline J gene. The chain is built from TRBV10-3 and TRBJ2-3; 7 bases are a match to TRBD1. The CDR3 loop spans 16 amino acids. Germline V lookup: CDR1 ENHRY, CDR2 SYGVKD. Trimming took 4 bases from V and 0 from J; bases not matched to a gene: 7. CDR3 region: CAISVQGLTSTDTQYF. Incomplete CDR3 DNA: TGTGCCATCAGTGTACAGGGGCTTACTAGCACAGATACG.

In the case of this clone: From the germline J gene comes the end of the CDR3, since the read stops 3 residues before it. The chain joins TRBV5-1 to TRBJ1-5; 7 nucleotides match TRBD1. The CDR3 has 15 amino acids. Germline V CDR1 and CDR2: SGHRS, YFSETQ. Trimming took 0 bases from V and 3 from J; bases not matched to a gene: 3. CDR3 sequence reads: CASSLGGQFNQPQHF. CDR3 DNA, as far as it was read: TGCGCCAGCAGCTTGGGGGGACAGTTCAATCAGCCC. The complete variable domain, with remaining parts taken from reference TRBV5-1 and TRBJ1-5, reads KAGVTQTPRYLIKTRGQQVTLSCSPISGHRSVSWYQQTPGQGLQFLFEYFSETQRNKGNFPGRFSGRQFSNSRSEMNVSTLELGDSALYLCASSLGGQFNQPQHFGDGTRLSIL.

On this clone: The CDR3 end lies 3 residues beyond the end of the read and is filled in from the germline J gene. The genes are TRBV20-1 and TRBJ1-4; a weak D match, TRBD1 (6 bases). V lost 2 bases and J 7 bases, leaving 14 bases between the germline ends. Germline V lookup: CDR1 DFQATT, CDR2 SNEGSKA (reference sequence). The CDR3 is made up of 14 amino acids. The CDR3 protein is CSARKGEGVEKLFF. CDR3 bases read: TGCAGTGCTAGAAAGGGGGAGGGGGTTGAAAAA.

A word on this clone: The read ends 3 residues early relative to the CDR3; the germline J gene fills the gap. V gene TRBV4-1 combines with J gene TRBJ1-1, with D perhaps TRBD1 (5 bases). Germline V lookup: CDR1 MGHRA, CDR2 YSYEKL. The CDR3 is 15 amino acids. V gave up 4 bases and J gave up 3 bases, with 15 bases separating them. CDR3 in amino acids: CASSPNLGGDTEAFF. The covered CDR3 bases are TGCGCCAGCAGCCCGAACTTGGGAGGGGACACTGAA.

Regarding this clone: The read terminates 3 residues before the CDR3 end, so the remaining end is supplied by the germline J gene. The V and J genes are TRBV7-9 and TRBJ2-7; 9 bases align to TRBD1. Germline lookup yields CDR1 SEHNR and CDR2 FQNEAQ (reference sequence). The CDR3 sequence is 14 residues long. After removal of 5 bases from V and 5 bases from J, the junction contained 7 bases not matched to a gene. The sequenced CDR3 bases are TGTGCCAGCAGCCCGGGACAGGGAACCCACGAG. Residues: CASSPGQGTHE. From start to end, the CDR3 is CASSPGQGTHEQYF.

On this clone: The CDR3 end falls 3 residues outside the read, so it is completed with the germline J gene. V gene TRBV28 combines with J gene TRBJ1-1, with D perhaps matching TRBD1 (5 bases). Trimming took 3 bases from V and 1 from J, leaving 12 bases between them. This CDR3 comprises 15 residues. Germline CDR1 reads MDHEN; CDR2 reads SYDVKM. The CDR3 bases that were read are TGTGCCAGCAGTTTTAGGGGAGTGACGAACACTGAA. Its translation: CASSFRGVTNTE. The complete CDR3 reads CASSFRGVTNTEAFF.

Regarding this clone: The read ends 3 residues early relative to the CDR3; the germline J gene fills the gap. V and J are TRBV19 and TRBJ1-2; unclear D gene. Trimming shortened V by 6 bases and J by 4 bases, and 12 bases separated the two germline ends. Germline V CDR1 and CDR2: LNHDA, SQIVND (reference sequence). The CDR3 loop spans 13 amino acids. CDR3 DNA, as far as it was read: TGTGCCAGTAGGGGCCGCGTAGGCTATGGC. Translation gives CASRGRVGYG. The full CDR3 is CASRGRVGYGYTF.

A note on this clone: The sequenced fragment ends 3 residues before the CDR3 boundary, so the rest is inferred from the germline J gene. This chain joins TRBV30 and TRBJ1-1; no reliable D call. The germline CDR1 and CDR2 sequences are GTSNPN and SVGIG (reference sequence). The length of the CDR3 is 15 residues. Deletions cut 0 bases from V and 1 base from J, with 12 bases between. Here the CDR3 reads CAWSVLAPENTEAFF. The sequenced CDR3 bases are TGTGCCTGGAGTGTATTGGCTCCTGAGAACACTGAA.

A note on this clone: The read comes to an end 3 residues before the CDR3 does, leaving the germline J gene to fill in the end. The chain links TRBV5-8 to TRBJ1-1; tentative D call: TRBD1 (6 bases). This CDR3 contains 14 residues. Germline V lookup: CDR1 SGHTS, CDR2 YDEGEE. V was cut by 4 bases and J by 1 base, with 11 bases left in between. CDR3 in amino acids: CASSTDRTNTEAFF. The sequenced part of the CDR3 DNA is TGTGCCAGCAGCACGGACAGAACGAACACTGAA.

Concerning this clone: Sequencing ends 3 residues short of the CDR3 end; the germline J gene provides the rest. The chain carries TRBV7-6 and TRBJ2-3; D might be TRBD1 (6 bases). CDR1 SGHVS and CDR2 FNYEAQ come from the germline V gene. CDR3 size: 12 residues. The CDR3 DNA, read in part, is TGTGCCAGCAGCTTAGAGGGGGTCGCG. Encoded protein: CASSLEGVA. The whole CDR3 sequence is CASSLEGVAQYF. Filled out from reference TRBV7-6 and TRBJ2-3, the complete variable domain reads GAGVSQSPRYKVTKRGQDVALRCDPISGHVSLYWYRQALGQGPEFLTYFNYEAQQDKSGLPNDRFSAERPEGSISTLTIQRTEQRDSAMYRCASSLEGVAQYFGPGTRLTVL.

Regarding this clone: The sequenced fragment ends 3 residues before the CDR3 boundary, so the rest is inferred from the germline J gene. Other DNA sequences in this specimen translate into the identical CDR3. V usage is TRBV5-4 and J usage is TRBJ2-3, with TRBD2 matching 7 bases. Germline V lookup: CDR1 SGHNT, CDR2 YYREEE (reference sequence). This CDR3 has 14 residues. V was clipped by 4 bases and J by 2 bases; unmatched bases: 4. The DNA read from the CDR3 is TGTGCCAGCAGCGTAGGGACTATCACAGATACG. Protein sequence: CASSVGTITDT. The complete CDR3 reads CASSVGTITDTQYF.

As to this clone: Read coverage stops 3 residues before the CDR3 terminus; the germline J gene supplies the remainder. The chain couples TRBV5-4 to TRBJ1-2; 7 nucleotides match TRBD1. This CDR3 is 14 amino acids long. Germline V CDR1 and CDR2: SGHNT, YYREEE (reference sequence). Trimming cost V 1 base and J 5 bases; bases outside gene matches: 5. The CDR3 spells CASSLIDREYGYTF. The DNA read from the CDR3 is TGTGCCAGCAGCTTGATAGACAGGGAGTATGGC.

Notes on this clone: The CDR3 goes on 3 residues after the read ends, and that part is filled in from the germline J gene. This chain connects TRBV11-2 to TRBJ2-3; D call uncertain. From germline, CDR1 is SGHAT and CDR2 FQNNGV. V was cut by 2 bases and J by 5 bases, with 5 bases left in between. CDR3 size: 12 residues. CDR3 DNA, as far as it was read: TGTGCCAGCAGCTTACAGAAAGATACG. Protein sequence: CASSLQKDT. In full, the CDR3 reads CASSLQKDTQYF.

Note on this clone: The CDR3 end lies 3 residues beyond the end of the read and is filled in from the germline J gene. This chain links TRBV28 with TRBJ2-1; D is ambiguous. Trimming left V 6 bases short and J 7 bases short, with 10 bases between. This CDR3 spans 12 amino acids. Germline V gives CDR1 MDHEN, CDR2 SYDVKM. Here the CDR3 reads CASRGLGNEQFF. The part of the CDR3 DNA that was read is TGTGCCAGCAGGGGCTTAGGGAATGAG.

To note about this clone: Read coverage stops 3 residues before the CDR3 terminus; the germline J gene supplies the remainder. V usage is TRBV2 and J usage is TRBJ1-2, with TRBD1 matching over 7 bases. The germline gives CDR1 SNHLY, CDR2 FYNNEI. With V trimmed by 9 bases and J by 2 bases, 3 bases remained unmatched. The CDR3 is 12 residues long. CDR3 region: CARKTGNYGYTF. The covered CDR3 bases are TGTGCCAGAAAGACAGGGAACTATGGC.

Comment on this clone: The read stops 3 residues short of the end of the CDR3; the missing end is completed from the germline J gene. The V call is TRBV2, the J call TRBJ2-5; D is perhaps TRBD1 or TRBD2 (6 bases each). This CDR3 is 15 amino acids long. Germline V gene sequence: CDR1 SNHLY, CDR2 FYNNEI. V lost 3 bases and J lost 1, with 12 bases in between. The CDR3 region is CASSDLGGGQETQYF. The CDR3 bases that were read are TGTGCCAGCAGTGATCTTGGAGGGGGCCAAGAGACC.

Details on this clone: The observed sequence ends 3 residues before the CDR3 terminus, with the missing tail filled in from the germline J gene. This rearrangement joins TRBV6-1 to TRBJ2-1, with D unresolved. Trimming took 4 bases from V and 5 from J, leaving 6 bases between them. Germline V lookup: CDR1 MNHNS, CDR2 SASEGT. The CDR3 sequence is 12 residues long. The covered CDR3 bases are TGTGCCAGCAGTGGGGCAGACAATGAG. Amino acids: CASSGADNE. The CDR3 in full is CASSGADNEQFF.

CDR3 sequence reads: CSAEGSYEQYF. Partial CDR3 DNA: TGCAGTGCTGAGGGCTCCTACGAG. The genes are TRBV20-1 and TRBJ2-7, with a tentative D call TRBD2 (5 bases). The read gets to within 3 residues of the CDR3 end, and the germline J gene fills in the rest. This CDR3 has 11 amino acids. Germline CDR1 and CDR2: DFQATT and SNEGSKA (reference sequence). Trimming left V 5 bases short and J 0 bases short, with 5 bases between.

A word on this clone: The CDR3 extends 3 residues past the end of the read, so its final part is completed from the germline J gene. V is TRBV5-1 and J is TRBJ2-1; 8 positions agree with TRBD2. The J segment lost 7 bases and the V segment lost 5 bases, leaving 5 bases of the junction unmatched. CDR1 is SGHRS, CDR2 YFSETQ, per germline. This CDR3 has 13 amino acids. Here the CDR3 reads CASRRVAGNEQFF. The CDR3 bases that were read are TGCGCCAGCAGGAGAGTAGCGGGAAATGAG.

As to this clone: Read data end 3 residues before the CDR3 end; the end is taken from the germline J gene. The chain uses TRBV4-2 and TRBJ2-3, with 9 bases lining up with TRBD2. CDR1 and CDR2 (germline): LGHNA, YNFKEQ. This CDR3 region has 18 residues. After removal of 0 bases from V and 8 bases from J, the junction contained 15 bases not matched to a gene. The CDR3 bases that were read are TGTGCCAGCAGCCAAGAGTTCCGACTAGCGGAGCCCCCGGGTACG. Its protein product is CASSQEFRLAEPPGT. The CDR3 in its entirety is CASSQEFRLAEPPGTQYF.

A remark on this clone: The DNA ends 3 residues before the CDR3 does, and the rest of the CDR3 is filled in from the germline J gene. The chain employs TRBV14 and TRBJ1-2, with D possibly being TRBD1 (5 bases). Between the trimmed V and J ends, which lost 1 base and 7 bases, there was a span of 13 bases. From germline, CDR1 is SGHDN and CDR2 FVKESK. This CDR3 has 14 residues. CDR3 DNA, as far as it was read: TGTGCCAGCAGCCAAGTCCGCAGGGCAGGTGGC. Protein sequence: CASSQVRRAGG. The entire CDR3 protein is CASSQVRRAGGYTF.